This record concerns one TCR beta chain sequence. The target antigen is unknown. It was unsorted whole blood that yielded blood RNA, and germline DNA was also extracted. The patients carried chronic HBV infection and had received no treatment. The V gene lost 1 base and the J gene lost 1 base, with 10 bases spanning the gap. From germline, CDR1 is SEHNR and CDR2 FQNEAQ (reference sequence). The CDR3 spans 15 residues. The data derive from a study of tumor-infiltrating lymphocytes in primary liver carcinoma. Study as a whole: Male and female patients aged 30 to 69 years made up the cohort. Study-wide findings and caveats: Blood's top-250-clone fraction was significantly lower than that of tumors (p = 0.039). Pairs of tumor regions overlapped more than tumor-adjacent and tumor-blood pairs did.

Production of TCR beta cDNA used about 500 ng total RNA together with a constant-region primer. For TCR beta, libraries were produced by three nested multiplex PCR rounds using slightly modified ARM-PCR. With TRBV1-TRBV30 forward primers and a C-beta reverse primer, the first two PCR rounds were run for 10 cycles each. A single record per CDR3 protein comes from TCRdb applying MiXCR to the multiplex PCR reads. The sample holds about 310,000 distinct CDR3 sequences, approximately 58% seen once. The sequencing input was peripheral blood. V is TRBV7-9 and J is TRBJ2-5; a weak D match, TRBD1 (5 bases). This TCR derives from a woman aged 25-40 years with primary liver carcinoma and hepatitis B virus infection. The CDR3 here is CASSLVQGFQETQYF. CDR3 DNA sequence: TGTGCCAGCAGCTTAGTCCAGGGCTTCCAAGAGACCCAGTACTTC.